This T cell receptor (beta chain) was sequenced during a study of T-cell memory formation after mild COVID-19. This clonotype was detected many times. TCRdb independently ran MiXCR on the 5' RACE reads; one entry per CDR3 protein. This table has roughly 500,000 distinct CDR3 sequences, around 20% appearing once. CDR1 and CDR2 from the germline V gene are DFQATT and SNEGSKA (reference sequence). The V gene end was trimmed by 3 bases and the J gene end by 3 bases; junction bases not matched to a gene: 8. This CDR3 region has 15 residues. Material for sequencing was PBMCs or a T cell subset sorted from them (not recorded which). The chain employs TRBV20-1 and TRBJ2-7; 10 bases map to TRBD2. This TCR was recovered from an adult woman who had mild COVID-19 (a few samples of this study predate the infection). Cell type and time point are not known. CDR3 sequence reads: CSARVPAGGYYEQYF. Written as DNA, the CDR3 is TGCAGTGCTAGGGTTCCAGCGGGGGGGTACTACGAGCAGTACTTC.